This T cell receptor (beta chain) was obtained from a study of identical twins. Trimming pared 2 bases from V and 7 bases from J, leaving 11 bases between. Per the germline V gene, CDR1 is SEHNR and CDR2 is FQNEAQ (reference sequence). The CDR3 length is 14 residues. TCRdb re-called the 5' RACE reads with MiXCR, one entry per CDR3 protein. Of roughly 220,000 distinct CDR3 sequences listed, roughly 7.1% are singletons. This clonotype was counted between two and nine times. The data were also submitted as part of a second study, on T cells expressing NK-cell markers.

The clonotype originates from a woman aged 18-29 years in good health. The V call is TRBV7-9, the J call TRBJ2-2; weak D call: TRBD1 (6 bases). The sequenced sample was CD8+ T cells sorted from blood. The CDR3 region has the DNA TGTGCCAGCAGCTTATCAGGGGAGAACGGGGAGCTGTTTTTT. Encoded protein: CASSLSGENGELFF.